Presented here are 31 T cell receptor beta chains from one specimen sequenced in a study of blood T cells in healthy people across ages. Together with a sample-barcoded 5' primer, a J-beta primer mix was included in a second PCR lasting roughly 6 to 12 cycles. TCRdb fed the 5' RACE reads into MiXCR, producing one record per CDR3 protein. The sample holds roughly 700,000 distinct CDR3 sequences, roughly 49% seen once. The sample comprised blood. Receptors originate from a woman aged 55-69 years in good health.

This CDR3 reads CSVAGRLAVNEQFF. The CDR3 nucleotides are TGCAGCGTCGCAGGTAGACTAGCGGTGAATGAGCAGTTCTTC. The chain combines TRBV29-1 with TRBJ2-1; TRBD2 matches 9 bases. Trimming at V came to 6 bases and at J to 7 bases, leaving 10 bases not matched to a gene. Germline CDR1 and CDR2: SQVTM and ANQGSEA. The CDR3 extends over 14 amino acids.

The V gene is TRBV7-9, the J gene TRBJ1-2, with 7 bases that match TRBD1. The CDR3 length is 14 residues. Looked up from germline, CDR1 is SEHNR and CDR2 is FQNEAQ (reference sequence). The ends lost 11 bases at V and 4 bases at J; junction bases unmatched: 13. CDR3 residues: CACTLDRAPYGYTF. Here the CDR3 DNA reads TGTGCCTGCACCCTTGACAGGGCCCCCTATGGCTACACCTTC.

The chain carries TRBV7-9 and TRBJ1-2, with 11 bases lining up with TRBD1. This CDR3 contains 17 residues. J was trimmed by 8 bases and V by 5 bases; bases with no gene match: 16. CDR1 is SEHNR, CDR2 FQNEAQ, per germline (reference sequence). CDR3 sequence (DNA): TGTGCCAGCAGCCCTCTTGGCCGGGACAGGGGGGGAGAGGGCTACACCTTC. As protein: CASSPLGRDRGGEGYTF.

As to this clonotype: A read error may explain this, as a much larger clone is one base away. This chain uses TRBV5-8 with TRBJ2-7; unclear D gene. Germline lookup yields CDR1 SGHTS and CDR2 YDEGEE. The CDR3 length is 12 residues. CDR3 DNA sequence: TGTGCCAGCCGACAAAGCTCCTACAAGCAGTACTTC. It codes for CASRQSSYKQYF.

V is TRBV7-9 and J is TRBJ2-1, with D possibly matching TRBD2 (5 bases). In germline, CDR1 is SEHNR, CDR2 FQNEAQ (reference sequence). This CDR3 has 18 amino acids. V was shortened by 3 bases and J by 3 bases, with 21 bases between the two germline ends. The CDR3 here is CASSFQLDQRTFYNEQFF. In DNA form, the CDR3 reads TGTGCCAGCAGCTTCCAACTAGACCAACGAACCTTCTACAATGAGCAGTTCTTC.

This chain uses TRBV9 with TRBJ2-7; TRBD2 agrees at 9 bases. Losses at the gene ends were 3 bases for V and 7 bases for J; bases not matched to a gene: 20. The CDR3 loop spans 18 amino acids. Germline V gene sequence: CDR1 SGDLS, CDR2 YYNGEE. The CDR3 is CASSDQAGTSWTPDEQYF. DNA for the CDR3: TGTGCCAGCAGCGATCAAGCCGGGACTAGCTGGACCCCCGATGAGCAGTACTTC.

The V and J genes are TRBV6-5 and TRBJ2-1; 8 bases match TRBD2. The germline CDR1 and CDR2 sequences are MNHEY and SVGAGI. V lost 7 bases to trimming and J lost 6 bases; unmatched junction nucleotides: 5. This CDR3 contains 13 residues. The CDR3 is CASTDSGGNEQFF. Here the CDR3 DNA reads TGTGCCAGCACCGACAGCGGGGGCAATGAGCAGTTCTTC.

V usage is TRBV20-1 and J usage is TRBJ2-3, with a weak D call TRBD2 (6 bases). With 0 bases removed from V and 4 bases from J, the gap between germline ends came to 14 bases. Germline assignment: CDR1 DFQATT and CDR2 SNEGSKA (reference sequence). CDR3 length: 15 residues. The CDR3 DNA follows: TGCAGTGCTAGAGATCCCCGGCGGGATTCAGATACGCAGTATTTT. Translated: CSARDPRRDSDTQYF.

The CDR3 bases are TGTGCCAGCAGCTCACAGGGTTACCTATATGGCTACACCTTC. Amino acids: CASSSQGYLYGYTF. V and J are TRBV11-2 and TRBJ1-2; a possible D gene is TRBD1 (6 bases). With 4 bases removed from V and 5 bases from J, the gap between germline ends came to 14 bases. This CDR3 comprises 14 residues. Germline CDR1 reads SGHAT; CDR2 reads FQNNGV.

This clonotype was detected only a few times. The chain employs TRBV29-1 and TRBJ2-7; tentatively, D is TRBD1 (5 bases). The V end lost 3 bases, the J end lost 5 bases, and 14 bases lay between the germline ends. Germline CDR1 is SQVTM and CDR2 is ANQGSEA. The CDR3 totals 13 residues. Here the CDR3 DNA reads TGCAGCGTTGATTTATTTGACAGCCACGAGCAGTACTTC. It translates to CSVDLFDSHEQYF.

The rearrangement uses TRBV7-2 and TRBJ2-1; 13 bases fit TRBD2. Per the germline V gene, CDR1 is SGHTA and CDR2 is FQGNSA. The trim removed 1 base at V and 4 bases at J, leaving 13 bases unmatched. This CDR3 comprises 20 residues. The CDR3 DNA is TGTGCCAGCAGCTTAGGATTGTGGGGGACTAGCGGGGCTCTTTACAATGAGCAGTTCTTC. Amino acids: CASSLGLWGTSGALYNEQFF.

The chain is built from TRBV20-1 and TRBJ2-3, with TRBD2 matching 12 bases. Germline loops: CDR1 DFQATT, CDR2 SNEGSKA (reference sequence). V shed 0 bases and J 5 bases; nucleotides not matched to a gene: 12. The CDR3 consists of 18 residues. CDR3: CSARDFETSGSRKDTQYF. The CDR3, as DNA: TGCAGTGCTAGAGATTTCGAGACTAGCGGGAGTCGGAAAGATACGCAGTATTTT.

This clonotype has a handful of counts. The chain recombines TRBV20-1 with TRBJ1-2; D might be TRBD1 (5 bases). This CDR3 is built from 12 residues. Germline lookup yields CDR1 DFQATT and CDR2 SNEGSKA (reference sequence). Trimming cost V 7 bases and J 3 bases, with 12 bases left between them. CDR3: CSGRGGDYGYTF. The DNA of the CDR3 is TGCAGTGGCCGAGGAGGGGACTATGGCTACACCTTC.

This clonotype came up many times. This chain links TRBV6-2 or TRBV6-3 with TRBJ1-2; D unclear. With 6 bases removed from V and 7 bases from J, the gap between germline ends came to 15 bases. Germline V gene sequence: CDR1 MNHEY, CDR2 SVGEGT. The CDR3 consists of 13 residues. The DNA of the CDR3 is TGTGCCAGCAGGCCCACGGTTGATCGTGGCTACACCTTC. The encoded protein is CASRPTVDRGYTF.

This clonotype showed up just a few times. The chain combines TRBV5-1 with TRBJ2-7, with TRBD2 matching over 10 bases. Germline CDR1 reads SGHRS; CDR2 reads YFSETQ. This CDR3 region has 16 residues. The J segment lost 0 bases and the V segment lost 4 bases, leaving 7 bases of the junction unmatched. This chain's CDR3 is CASSASGSPNSYEQYF. CDR3 nucleotide sequence: TGCGCCAGCAGCGCTAGCGGGAGTCCCAACTCCTACGAGCAGTACTTC.

This clonotype occurred a few times. The V gene is TRBV29-1, the J gene TRBJ2-7, with 7 bases lining up with TRBD2. The J call may be faulty, since TRBJ2-4 better matches the DNA end. This CDR3 spans 13 amino acids. From germline, CDR1 is SQVTM and CDR2 ANQGSEA. The CDR3 loop is CSVASGTIDIQYF. CDR3 bases: TGCAGCGTTGCTTCAGGGACTATAGACATTCAGTACTTC.

The V call is TRBV20-1, the J call TRBJ2-1; 7 bases fit TRBD2. Per the germline V gene, CDR1 is DFQATT and CDR2 is SNEGSKA (reference sequence). J gave up 10 bases and V 1 base, and 16 bases lay outside the gene matches. CDR3 length equals 16 residues. CDR3 sequence (DNA): TGCAGTGCTAGAGGGGCCAGAGCGGGGACTATTGGCGAGCAGTTCTTC. Protein sequence: CSARGARAGTIGEQFF.

The V call is TRBV20-1, the J call TRBJ2-7; tentatively, D is TRBD1 or TRBD2 (5 bases each). This CDR3 spans 12 amino acids. V was cut by 6 bases and J by 1 base, with 10 bases left in between. In germline, CDR1 is DFQATT, CDR2 SNEGSKA (reference sequence). CDR3: CSATGPSYEQYF. In DNA, the CDR3 is TGCAGTGCCACGGGACCATCCTACGAGCAGTACTTC.

This clonotype appeared a few times. This chain joins TRBV10-3 and TRBJ2-1, with 7 bases lining up with TRBD2. Germline loops: CDR1 ENHRY, CDR2 SYGVKD. This CDR3 has 15 residues. J was trimmed by 4 bases and V by 5 bases; bases with no gene match: 8. CDR3 protein: CAISQTSANYNEQFF. CDR3 nucleotides: TGTGCCATCAGTCAAACTAGCGCGAATTACAATGAGCAGTTCTTC.

A remark on this clonotype: The germline gene is not matched at one end of the junction; a read error may be the cause. The chain combines TRBV28 with TRBJ2-1, with 8 bases aligning to TRBD2. This CDR3 is 14 amino acids long. Germline CDR1 and CDR2: MDHEN and SYDVKM. DNA for the CDR3: TGTGCCGGCAGTCCCCGGGGGGGCGGGAATGAGCAGTTCTTC. Its translation: CAGSPRGGGNEQFF.

This clonotype was counted at least ten times. The chain is built from TRBV7-2 and TRBJ2-3; tentative D call: TRBD2 (5 bases). The CDR3 spans 15 residues. V lost 1 base, J lost 3 bases, and 11 bases lay in between. Germline V gene data show CDR1 as SGHTA and CDR2 as FQGNSA. The CDR3 reads CASSLVGSLTDTQYF. The CDR3 nucleotides read TGTGCCAGCAGCTTAGTTGGGAGTCTGACAGATACGCAGTATTTT.

Comment on this clonotype: The junction departs from the called germline gene at one end, perhaps through a read error. The CDR3 sequence is CASNLLTSEQEPQYF. The DNA for the CDR3 is TGTGCCAGCAACTTATTGACTAGCGAGCAAGAGCCCCAGTACTTC. The gene calls are TRBV7-2 and TRBJ2-5, with 8 positions matching TRBD2. The CDR3 is 15 amino acids. The germline V gene has CDR1 SGHTA and CDR2 FQGNSA.

The CDR3 is CASSVWTHNEQFF. The CDR3 nucleotides are TGTGCCAGCAGCGTATGGACGCACAATGAGCAGTTCTTC. This chain connects TRBV7-2 to TRBJ2-1; D unresolved. This CDR3 is built from 13 residues. Germline V gene sequence: CDR1 SGHTA, CDR2 FQGNSA. V dropped 5 bases and J dropped 5 bases, with 10 bases sitting between them.

The rearrangement links TRBV6-2 or TRBV6-3 to TRBJ1-1; no clear D. CDR1 is MNHEY and CDR2 is SVGEGT in the germline V gene. V was shortened by 2 bases and J by 4 bases, with 11 bases between the two germline ends. The CDR3 length is 14 residues. CDR3 DNA sequence: TGTGCCAGCAGTTACGGTGTGTTGGGCACTGAAGCTTTCTTT. Residues: CASSYGVLGTEAFF.

This clonotype has a single count. The gene calls are TRBV7-2 and TRBJ2-4; TRBD2 matches 7 bases. The J call may be mistaken, given a closer DNA end match to TRBJ2-7. The germline V gene encodes CDR1 SGHTA and CDR2 FQGNSA. This CDR3 contains 15 residues. The CDR3 nucleotides read TGTGCCAGCAGCTTATACGCGGGAGTCGCCTACGAGCAGTACTTC. It yields the protein CASSLYAGVAYEQYF.

This clonotype was seen more than once but under ten times. The chain couples TRBV7-2 to TRBJ2-1; 8 bases align to TRBD2. The DNA end is a closer match to TRBJ2-7, so the J assignment may be wrong. The V gene's germline CDR1 is SGHTA and CDR2 FQGNSA. The CDR3 has 15 amino acids. DNA for the CDR3: TGTGCCAGCAGCACTGGACTAGCTCTCCACAATGAGCAGTACTTC. Its translation: CASSTGLALHNEQYF.

The chain combines TRBV5-5 with TRBJ2-4; 13 positions match TRBD2. Per germline, CDR1 SGHKS and CDR2 YYEKEE (reference sequence). V was clipped by 1 base and J by 2 bases; unmatched bases: 6. The CDR3 length is 18 residues. This chain's CDR3 is CASSLPGLAGASKNIQYF. The CDR3 DNA is TGTGCCAGCAGCTTGCCCGGACTAGCGGGAGCGTCCAAAAACATTCAGTACTTC.

This clonotype was detected many times. The chain combines TRBV12-3 or TRBV12-4 with TRBJ1-1, with D unclear. The V end lost 7 bases, the J end lost 1 base, and 10 bases lay between the germline ends. The CDR3 contains 13 residues. CDR3: CASKHRSNTEAFF. The DNA for the CDR3 is TGTGCCAGCAAGCATCGATCGAACACTGAAGCTTTCTTT.

This clonotype was counted at least ten times. The V and J genes are TRBV3-1 and TRBJ1-1; D is perhaps TRBD1 (5 bases). The germline gives CDR1 LGHDT, CDR2 YNNKEL (reference sequence). This CDR3 contains 14 residues. V dropped 1 base and J dropped 3 bases, with 9 bases sitting between them. The CDR3 sequence: CASSQGVGDTEAFF. CDR3 coding DNA: TGTGCCAGCAGCCAAGGGGTAGGGGACACTGAAGCTTTCTTT.

The chain combines TRBV29-1 with TRBJ1-5, with TRBD1 matching over 8 bases. The CDR3 covers 13 residues. Germline values: CDR1 SQVTM, CDR2 ANQGSEA. Trimming at V came to 6 bases and at J to 6 bases, leaving 7 bases not matched to a gene. The CDR3 loop reads CSVLPGGGQPQHF. DNA for the CDR3: TGCAGCGTACTTCCAGGGGGCGGTCAGCCCCAGCATTTT.

The CDR3 spells CASSSRAGGPTLTDTQYF. The DNA for the CDR3 is TGTGCCAGCAGTTCCAGAGCGGGAGGGCCCACTCTCACAGATACGCAGTATTTT. The rearrangement joins TRBV27 to TRBJ2-3, with 10 bases identical to TRBD2. The junction had 12 bases not matched to a gene; V was cut back by 4 bases and J by 2 bases. Germline loops: CDR1 MNHEY, CDR2 SMNVEV (reference sequence). The CDR3 length is 18 residues.